This T cell receptor beta chain is drawn from a study of T cell responses to AZD1222 COVID-19 vaccine. With regard to this clone: Its specificity is not known.

Generated by immunoSEQ multiplex PCR, the TCRdb table keeps only in-frame clones and is missing some. The sample carries approximately 85,000 clones, 85% to 90% recorded once. This CDR3 region has 16 residues. CDR1 is ENHRY, CDR2 SYGVKD, per germline. The trim removed 0 bases at V and 2 bases at J, leaving 5 bases unmatched. Study-wide findings and caveats: Spike as a whole was targeted by vaccine-associated CD4 TCRs, dominant at 160-218 and 743-854. Scientists sampled the repertoires only once the peak T cell response had passed. Targets within unmutated variant regions were reportedly found for nearly half of spike-specific TCRs. Spike-specific TCR breadth and depth rose after two AZD1222 doses.

This TCR was recovered from an adult in good health. Here the sequenced sample was peripheral blood, taken on day 0 of AZD1222 vaccination. V usage is TRBV10-3 and J usage is TRBJ2-3, with TRBD2 identical over 7 bases. This CDR3 is CAISESGGFSTDTQYF. CDR3 bases: TGTGCCATCAGTGAGTCGGGGGGGTTCTCCACAGATACGCAGTATTTT.